These 26 T cell receptor beta chains were sequenced from one sample in a study of cytomegalovirus exposure and HLA in healthy donors. Sequencing used immunoSEQ multiplex PCR; TCRdb keeps in-frame clones, though not all of them. The sample lists some 70,000 clones, roughly 96% seen once, with under 2.5% in the top ten. Material: PBMCs. The receptors stem from a man aged 18 to 35 in good health and CMV-seronegative.

The chain links TRBV19 to TRBJ1-1; D gene ambiguous. Germline-derived CDR1 and CDR2 are LNHDA and SQIVND (reference sequence). V lost 1 base to trimming and J lost 1 base, with 7 bases between them. This CDR3 is built from 14 residues. The CDR3 nucleotides are TGTGCCAGTAGTATAGTACACCGGAACACTGAAGCTTTCTTT. It is translated as CASSIVHRNTEAFF.

The chain carries TRBV6-5 and TRBJ2-3; TRBD1 agrees at 7 bases. The CDR3 totals 15 residues. Germline CDR1 and CDR2: MNHEY and SVGAGI. V shed 5 bases, J shed 6 bases, and the junction held 11 bases outside the gene matches. CDR3 in amino acids: CASSAGQALVDTQYF. The DNA for the CDR3 is TGTGCCAGCAGTGCCGGACAGGCGCTCGTTGATACGCAGTATTTT.

The chain couples TRBV9 to TRBJ1-6, with 8 bases fitting TRBD1. V gave up 0 bases and J gave up 9 bases; unmatched junction bases: 5. This CDR3 has 15 residues. CDR1 and CDR2 (germline): SGDLS, YYNGEE. CDR3 in amino acids: CASSVDTGGSSPLHF. Here the CDR3 DNA reads TGTGCCAGCAGCGTAGATACAGGGGGAAGTTCACCCCTCCACTTT. The variable domain in full, completed from reference TRBV9 and TRBJ1-6, reads DSGVTQTPKHLITATGQRVTLRCSPRSGDLSVYWYQQSLDQGLQFLIQYYNGEERAKGNILERFSAQQFPDLHSELNLSSLELGDSALYFCASSVDTGGSSPLHFGNGTRLTVT.

In its sample, this clone was seen a few times. The gene calls are TRBV6-1 and TRBJ2-1; a possible D gene is TRBD1 (6 bases). Trimming stripped 4 bases from V and 2 bases from J, with 15 bases between. Germline lookup yields CDR1 MNHNS and CDR2 SASEGT. The CDR3 length is 16 residues. The CDR3 loop is CASSATGFSAYNEQFF. The CDR3, as DNA: TGTGCCAGCAGTGCAACAGGGTTCTCAGCCTACAATGAGCAGTTCTTC.

The rearrangement links TRBV29-1 to TRBJ1-3, with 9 bases fitting TRBD1. This CDR3 is 13 amino acids long. The germline CDR1 and CDR2 sequences are SQVTM and ANQGSEA. CDR3 sequence: CGTQGAHGNTIYF. CDR3 coding DNA: TGCGGAACACAGGGGGCGCATGGAAACACCATATATTTT.

This chain links TRBV6-5 with TRBJ1-2, with TRBD1 identical over 11 bases. The CDR3 is 14 residues long. Trimming at V came to 4 bases and at J to 6 bases, leaving 4 bases not matched to a gene. The germline CDR1 and CDR2 sequences are MNHEY and SVGAGI. The CDR3 protein is CASSFGTGGDGYTF. The CDR3 DNA sequence: TGTGCCAGCAGTTTTGGGACAGGGGGTGATGGCTACACCTTC.

The rearrangement links TRBV19 to TRBJ1-5; 7 nucleotides align to TRBD1. This CDR3 comprises 13 residues. Germline CDR1 is LNHDA and CDR2 is SQIVND (reference sequence). J gave up 3 bases and V 7 bases, and 3 bases lay outside the gene matches. The CDR3 loop is CASMTGNNQPQHF. In DNA, the CDR3 is TGTGCCAGTATGACAGGGAACAATCAGCCCCAGCATTTT.

The V call is TRBV11-2, the J call TRBJ2-2, with TRBD2 matching over 12 bases. The germline V gene encodes CDR1 SGHAT and CDR2 FQNNGV. V gave up 11 bases and J gave up 3 bases; unmatched junction bases: 4. The CDR3 extends over 14 amino acids. The CDR3 reads CASLAGGDTGELFF. The CDR3 DNA sequence: TGTGCCTCCCTAGCGGGAGGGGACACCGGGGAGCTGTTTTTT.

The chain links TRBV18 to TRBJ1-1; D might be TRBD1 (6 bases). CDR3 length: 16 amino acids. Trimming stripped 3 bases from V and 0 bases from J, with 14 bases between. Germline loops: CDR1 KGHSH, CDR2 LQKENI. CDR3 nucleotides: TGTGCCAGCTCACCCGAAAAACAGGGTATGAACACTGAAGCTTTCTTT. This sequence encodes CASSPEKQGMNTEAFF. The full variable domain, rest sourced from reference TRBV18 and TRBJ1-1, is NAGVMQNPRHLVRRRGQEARLRCSPMKGHSHVYWYRQLPEEGLKFMVYLQKENIIDESGMPKERFSAEFPKEGPSILRIQQVVRGDSAAYFCASSPEKQGMNTEAFFGQGTRLTVV.

The chain has TRBV7-2 and TRBJ1-2; possibly TRBD1 for D (6 bases). Germline V gene data show CDR1 as SGHTA and CDR2 as FQGNSA. The V gene lost 1 base and the J gene lost 8 bases, with 20 bases spanning the gap. The CDR3 is made up of 16 amino acids. In DNA, the CDR3 is TGTGCCAGCAGCTTAGATCTAAAGGACAGTATGAGGGGCTACACCTTC. Amino acids: CASSLDLKDSMRGYTF.

V usage is TRBV7-8 and J usage is TRBJ1-2; D call uncertain. The germline V and J ends were trimmed by 3 bases and 1 base, with 6 bases remaining between them. The CDR3 is 13 residues long. CDR1 is SGHVS, CDR2 FQNEAQ, per germline. The CDR3 loop reads CASSFRVNYGYTF. As DNA, the CDR3 is TGTGCCAGCAGCTTTCGAGTTAACTATGGCTACACCTTC.

The chain recombines TRBV11-2 with TRBJ2-7; D is perhaps TRBD2 (7 bases). The CDR3 consists of 13 residues. The V and J ends lost 4 bases and 7 bases respectively, with 14 bases between them. Germline loops: CDR1 SGHAT, CDR2 FQNNGV. Written as DNA, the CDR3 is TGTGCCAGCAGCTATACAGGGAGGGAAGAGCAGTACTTC. The encoded protein is CASSYTGREEQYF.

The gene calls are TRBV30 and TRBJ2-7; 7 nucleotides match TRBD1. Germline V lookup: CDR1 GTSNPN, CDR2 SVGIG (reference sequence). J was trimmed by 6 bases and V by 2 bases; bases with no gene match: 7. The CDR3 has 13 amino acids. The DNA of the CDR3 is TGTGCCTGGAGTCGGACAGGCGCCGGCGAGCAGTACTTC. Translation: CAWSRTGAGEQYF.

The rearrangement uses TRBV7-3 and TRBJ2-5; 7 bases are shared with TRBD1. Looked up from germline, CDR1 is SGHTA and CDR2 is FQGTGA. With V trimmed by 5 bases and J by 5 bases, 11 bases remained unmatched. The CDR3 contains 15 residues. As DNA, the CDR3 is TGTGCCAGCAGCCAAGGGGGCACATCCCGGGAGACCCAGTACTTC. As protein: CASSQGGTSRETQYF.

The V call is TRBV2, the J call TRBJ2-2; 8 bases align to TRBD1. J lost 5 bases, V lost 4 bases, and 3 bases had no gene match. Germline CDR1 is SNHLY and CDR2 is FYNNEI. The length of the CDR3 is 14 residues. CDR3 DNA sequence: TGTGCCAGCAGTGGACAGGGGCGGACCGGGGAGCTGTTTTTT. This codes for CASSGQGRTGELFF.

The rearrangement joins TRBV9 to TRBJ2-1; 8 bases align to TRBD1. CDR3 size: 16 residues. Looked up from germline, CDR1 is SGDLS and CDR2 is YYNGEE. Germline trimming cut 5 bases from V and 4 bases from J; bases unmatched to any gene: 11. CDR3 sequence (DNA): TGTGCCAGCAGTTCTACCGGGACAGGTATTTACAATGAGCAGTTCTTC. It is translated as CASSSTGTGIYNEQFF.

The rearrangement joins TRBV20-1 to TRBJ2-7, with 7 positions matching TRBD1. The V and J ends lost 5 bases and 3 bases, in that order; junction bases with no gene match: 1. CDR1 is DFQATT, CDR2 SNEGSKA, per germline (reference sequence). This CDR3 spans 11 amino acids. The CDR3 spells CSARDSYEQYF. The DNA for the CDR3 is TGCAGTGCTCGGGACAGCTACGAGCAGTACTTC.

This chain connects TRBV4-1 to TRBJ1-1, with 7 bases identical to TRBD1. The V gene's germline CDR1 is MGHRA and CDR2 YSYEKL. The CDR3 covers 15 residues. Trimming took 0 bases from V and 4 from J; bases not matched to a gene: 5. In DNA form, the CDR3 reads TGCGCCAGCAGCCAAGATTGGGGACAGCTCACTGAAGCTTTCTTT. It codes for CASSQDWGQLTEAFF.

This clone is a singleton in its sample. The rearrangement uses TRBV5-4 and TRBJ2-1; 9 nucleotides line up with TRBD1. J was trimmed by 6 bases and V by 3 bases; bases with no gene match: 7. This CDR3 comprises 15 residues. The germline CDR1 and CDR2 sequences are SGHNT and YYREEE (reference sequence). In nucleotides, the CDR3 is TGTGCCAGCAGCTCCACAGGGGGCCCTCCCAATGAGCAGTTCTTC. Translation gives CASSSTGGPPNEQFF.

V gene TRBV11-3 combines with J gene TRBJ2-5; TRBD1 is a possible D gene (5 bases). Trimming took off 5 bases at V and 2 bases at J, with 15 bases between the two ends. The CDR3 has 15 residues. Germline values: CDR1 SGHNT, CDR2 YENEEA. This CDR3 reads CASSDGQGDQETQYF. Written as DNA, the CDR3 is TGTGCCAGCAGCGATGGGCAGGGTGATCAAGAGACCCAGTACTTC. The entire variable domain, with the rest obtained from reference TRBV11-3 and TRBJ2-5, is as follows: EAGVVQSPRYKIIEKKQPVAFWCNPISGHNTLYWYLQNLGQGPELLIRYENEEAVDDSQLPKDRFSAERLKGVDSTLKIQPAELGDSAVYLCASSDGQGDQETQYFGPGTRLLVL.

The rearrangement links TRBV7-6 to TRBJ2-1; TRBD1 matches 7 bases. The germline V gene encodes CDR1 SGHVS and CDR2 FNYEAQ. Trimming at V came to 4 bases and at J to 9 bases, leaving 6 bases not matched to a gene. The CDR3 runs 13 residues. For the CDR3, the DNA is TGTGCCAGCAGCTCGGGACAGTTCTCTGAGCAGTTCTTC. Translated, it gives CASSSGQFSEQFF.

This clone has a single count. The chain combines TRBV4-1 with TRBJ1-5; 7 bases match TRBD1. This CDR3 region has 17 residues. The J segment lost 4 bases and the V segment lost 0 bases, leaving 9 bases of the junction unmatched. Germline CDR1 and CDR2: MGHRA and YSYEKL. The CDR3: CASSQDLGTDSNQPQHF. CDR3 DNA: TGCGCCAGCAGCCAAGATCTAGGGACAGACTCTAATCAGCCCCAGCATTTT.

This clone was observed a single time. The V call is TRBV27, the J call TRBJ2-2; D possibly corresponds to TRBD1 (5 bases). The length of the CDR3 is 14 residues. Trimming left V 5 bases short and J 1 base short, with 8 bases between. Germline assignment: CDR1 MNHEY and CDR2 SMNVEV (reference sequence). CDR3 sequence (DNA): TGTGCCAGCAGTCAGCAGGGGAACACCGGGGAGCTGTTTTTT. Its protein is CASSQQGNTGELFF.

This rearrangement joins TRBV27 to TRBJ1-2; tentatively, D is TRBD1 (6 bases). Germline V lookup: CDR1 MNHEY, CDR2 SMNVEV (reference sequence). V was cut by 7 bases and J by 3 bases, with 12 bases left in between. The CDR3 consists of 13 residues. The chain's CDR3 is CASKRPGDYGYTF. The CDR3 DNA reads as TGTGCCAGCAAACGGCCAGGGGACTATGGCTACACCTTC.

The chain couples TRBV27 to TRBJ1-1, with 9 nucleotides matching TRBD1. V lost 1 base to trimming and J lost 5 bases; unmatched junction nucleotides: 8. CDR1 and CDR2 (germline): MNHEY, SMNVEV (reference sequence). The CDR3 spans 16 residues. The CDR3: CASSLLGQGYGTEAFF. The CDR3 DNA reads TGTGCCAGCAGTTTATTGGGACAGGGTTACGGGACTGAAGCTTTCTTT.

This rearrangement joins TRBV18 to TRBJ1-1; 9 bases are a match to TRBD1. Germline V CDR1 and CDR2: KGHSH, LQKENI. Trimming at V came to 4 bases and at J to 7 bases, leaving 10 bases not matched to a gene. There are 15 residues in the CDR3. The CDR3 reads CASSLDRGNKNEAFF. In DNA form, the CDR3 reads TGTGCCAGCTCACTAGACAGGGGGAATAAAAATGAAGCTTTCTTT.